The clone carrying this TCR beta chain was seen a few times. V lost 0 bases, J lost 0 bases, and 6 bases stayed unmatched. The CDR3 extends over 21 amino acids. In germline, CDR1 is LGHNA, CDR2 YNFKEQ. A second about 7 to 12 cycle PCR used barcoded and J-beta primers. TCRdb recomputed calls from the 5' RACE reads with MiXCR, one row per CDR3 protein. This table has approximately 730,000 distinct CDR3 sequences, roughly 47% appearing once. The sample originates from a study of blood T cells in healthy people across ages. The study isolated at least 6.5 million PBMCs from each sample. The receptor's source is a woman between 55 and 75 years old in good health. The chain has TRBV4-2 and TRBJ2-6; TRBD2 agrees at 15 bases. Sequences were obtained from blood. This CDR3 is CASSQDPGLAGGDSGANVLTF. The CDR3 DNA follows: TGTGCCAGCAGCCAAGATCCGGGACTAGCGGGAGGTGACTCTGGGGCCAACGTCCTGACTTTC.